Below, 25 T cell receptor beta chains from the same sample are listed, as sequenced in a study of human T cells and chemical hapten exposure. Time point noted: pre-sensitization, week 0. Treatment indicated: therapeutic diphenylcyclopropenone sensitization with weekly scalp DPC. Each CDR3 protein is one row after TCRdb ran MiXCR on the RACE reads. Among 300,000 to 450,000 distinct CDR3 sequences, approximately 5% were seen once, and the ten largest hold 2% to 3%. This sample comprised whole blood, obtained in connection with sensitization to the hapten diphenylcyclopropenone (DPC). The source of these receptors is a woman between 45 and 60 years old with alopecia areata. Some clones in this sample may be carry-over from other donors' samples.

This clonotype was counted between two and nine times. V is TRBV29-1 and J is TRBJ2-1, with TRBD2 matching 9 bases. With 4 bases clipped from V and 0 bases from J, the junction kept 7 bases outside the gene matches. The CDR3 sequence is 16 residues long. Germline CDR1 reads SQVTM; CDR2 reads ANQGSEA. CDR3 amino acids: CSVAPSGASSYNEQFF. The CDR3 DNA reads TGCAGCGTTGCGCCTAGCGGGGCTAGCTCCTACAATGAGCAGTTCTTC.

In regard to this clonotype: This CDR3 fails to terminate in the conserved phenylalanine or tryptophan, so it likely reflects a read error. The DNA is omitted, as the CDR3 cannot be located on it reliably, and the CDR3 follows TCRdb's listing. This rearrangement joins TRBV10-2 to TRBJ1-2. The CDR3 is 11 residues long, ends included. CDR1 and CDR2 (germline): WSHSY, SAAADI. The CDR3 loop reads CASSESLPKLI.

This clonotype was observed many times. In DNA form, the CDR3 reads TGCGCCAGCAGCCAAGACAGGCGATATAGCAATCAGCCCCAGCATTTT. Its protein is CASSQDRRYSNQPQHF. V and J are TRBV4-3 and TRBJ1-5; no clear D. Germline V gene sequence: CDR1 LGHNA, CDR2 YSLEER. The CDR3 spans 16 residues. Trimming cost V 0 bases and J 0 bases, with 9 bases left between them.

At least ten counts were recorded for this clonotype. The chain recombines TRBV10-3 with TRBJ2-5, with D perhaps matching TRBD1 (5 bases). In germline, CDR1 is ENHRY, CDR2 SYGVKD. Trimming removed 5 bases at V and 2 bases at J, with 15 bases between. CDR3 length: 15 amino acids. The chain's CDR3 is CAISKFDDRQETQYF. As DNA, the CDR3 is TGTGCCATCAGTAAGTTCGACGACAGACAAGAGACCCAGTACTTC.

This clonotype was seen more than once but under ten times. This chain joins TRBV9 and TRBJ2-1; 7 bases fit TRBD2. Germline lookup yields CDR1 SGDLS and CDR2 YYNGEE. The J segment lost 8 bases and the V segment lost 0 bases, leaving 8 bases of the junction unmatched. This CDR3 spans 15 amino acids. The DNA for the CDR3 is TGTGCCAGCAGCGTAGAACTAGCGAAAGAACATGAGCAGTTCTTC. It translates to CASSVELAKEHEQFF.

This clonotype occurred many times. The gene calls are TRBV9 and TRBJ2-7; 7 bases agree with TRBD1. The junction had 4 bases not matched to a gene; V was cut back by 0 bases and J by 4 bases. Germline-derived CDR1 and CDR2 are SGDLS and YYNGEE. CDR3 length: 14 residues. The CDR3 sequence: CASSVAGGGYEQYF. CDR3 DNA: TGTGCCAGCAGCGTAGCAGGGGGTGGTTACGAGCAGTACTTC.

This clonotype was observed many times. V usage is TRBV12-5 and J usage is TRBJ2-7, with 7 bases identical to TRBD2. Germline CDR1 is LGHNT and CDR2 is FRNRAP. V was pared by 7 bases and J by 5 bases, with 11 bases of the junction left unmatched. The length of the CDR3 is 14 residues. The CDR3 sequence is CASALPGLPNEQYF. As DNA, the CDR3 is TGTGCTAGTGCCCTTCCGGGACTACCGAACGAGCAGTACTTC. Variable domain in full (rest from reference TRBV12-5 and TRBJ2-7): DARVTQTPRHKVTEMGQEVTMRCQPILGHNTVFWYRQTMMQGLELLAYFRNRAPLDDSGMPKDRFSAEMPDATLATLKIQPSEPRDSAVYFCASALPGLPNEQYFGPGTRLTVT.

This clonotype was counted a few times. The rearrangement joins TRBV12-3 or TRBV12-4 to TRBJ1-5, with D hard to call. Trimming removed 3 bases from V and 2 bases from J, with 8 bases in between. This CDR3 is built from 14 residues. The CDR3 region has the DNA TGTGCCAGCAGTTTGCATATGGGCAATCAGCCCCAGCATTTT. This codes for CASSLHMGNQPQHF.

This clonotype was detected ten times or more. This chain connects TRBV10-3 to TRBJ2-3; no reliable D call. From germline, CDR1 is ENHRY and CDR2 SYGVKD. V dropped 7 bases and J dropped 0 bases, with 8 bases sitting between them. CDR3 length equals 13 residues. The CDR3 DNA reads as TGTGCCATCAAATTCGCCAGCACAGATACGCAGTATTTT. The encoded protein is CAIKFASTDTQYF.

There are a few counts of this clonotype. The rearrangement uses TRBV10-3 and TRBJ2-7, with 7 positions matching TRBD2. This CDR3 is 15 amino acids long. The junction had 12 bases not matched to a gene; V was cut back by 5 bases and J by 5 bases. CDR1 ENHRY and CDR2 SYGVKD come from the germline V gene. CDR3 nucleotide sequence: TGTGCCATCAGTCTCAAAGCGGGGACCAAGGACGAGCAGTACTTC. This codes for CAISLKAGTKDEQYF.

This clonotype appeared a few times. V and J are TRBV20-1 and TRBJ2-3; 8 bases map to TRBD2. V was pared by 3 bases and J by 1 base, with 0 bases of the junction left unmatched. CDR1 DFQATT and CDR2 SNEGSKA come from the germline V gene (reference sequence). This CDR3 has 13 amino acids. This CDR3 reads CSASGGGTDTQYF. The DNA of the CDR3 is TGCAGTGCTAGCGGGGGGGGCACAGATACGCAGTATTTT.

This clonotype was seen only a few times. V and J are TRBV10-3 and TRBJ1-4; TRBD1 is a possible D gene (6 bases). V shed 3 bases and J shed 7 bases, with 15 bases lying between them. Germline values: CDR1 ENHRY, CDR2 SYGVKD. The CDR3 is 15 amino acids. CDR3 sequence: CAISDPPGAGEKLFF. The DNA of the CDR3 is TGTGCCATCAGTGACCCCCCGGGGGCCGGTGAAAAACTGTTTTTT.

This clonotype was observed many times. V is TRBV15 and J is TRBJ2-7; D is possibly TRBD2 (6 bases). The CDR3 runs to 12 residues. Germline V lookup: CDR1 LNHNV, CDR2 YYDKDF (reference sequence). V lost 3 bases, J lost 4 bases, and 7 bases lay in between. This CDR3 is CATSREGYEQYF. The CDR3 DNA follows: TGTGCCACCAGCAGGGAGGGTTACGAGCAGTACTTC.

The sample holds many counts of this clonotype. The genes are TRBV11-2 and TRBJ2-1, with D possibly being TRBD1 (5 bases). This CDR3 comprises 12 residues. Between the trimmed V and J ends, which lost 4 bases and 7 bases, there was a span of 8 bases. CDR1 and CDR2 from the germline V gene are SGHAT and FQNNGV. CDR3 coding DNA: TGTGCCAGCAGCTCCAGGGAAAATGAGCAGTTCTTC. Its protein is CASSSRENEQFF.

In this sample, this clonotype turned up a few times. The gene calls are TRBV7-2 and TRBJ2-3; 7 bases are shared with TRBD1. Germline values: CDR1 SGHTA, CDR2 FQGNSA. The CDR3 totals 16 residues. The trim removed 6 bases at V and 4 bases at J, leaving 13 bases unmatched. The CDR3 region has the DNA TGTGCCAGCAGGGAAGACAGGGATTGGGAAGCAGATACGCAGTATTTT. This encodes CASREDRDWEADTQYF.

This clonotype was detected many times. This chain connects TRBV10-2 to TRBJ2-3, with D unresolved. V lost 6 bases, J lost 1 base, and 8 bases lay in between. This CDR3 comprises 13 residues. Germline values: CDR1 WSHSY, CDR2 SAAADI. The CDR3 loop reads CASRDGGTDTQYF. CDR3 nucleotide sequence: TGCGCCAGCAGGGACGGAGGCACAGATACGCAGTATTTT.

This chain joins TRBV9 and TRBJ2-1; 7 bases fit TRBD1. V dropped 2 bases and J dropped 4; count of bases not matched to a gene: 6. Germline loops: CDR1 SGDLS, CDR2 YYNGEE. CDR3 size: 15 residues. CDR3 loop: CASSVAGTAYNEQFF. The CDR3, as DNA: TGTGCCAGCAGCGTCGCCGGGACAGCGTACAATGAGCAGTTCTTC.

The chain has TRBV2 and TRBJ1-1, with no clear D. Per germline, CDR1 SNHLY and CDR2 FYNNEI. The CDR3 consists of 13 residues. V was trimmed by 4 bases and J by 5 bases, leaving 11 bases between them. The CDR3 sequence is CASSGRGLTEAFF. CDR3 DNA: TGTGCCAGCAGTGGTCGCGGATTAACTGAAGCTTTCTTT.

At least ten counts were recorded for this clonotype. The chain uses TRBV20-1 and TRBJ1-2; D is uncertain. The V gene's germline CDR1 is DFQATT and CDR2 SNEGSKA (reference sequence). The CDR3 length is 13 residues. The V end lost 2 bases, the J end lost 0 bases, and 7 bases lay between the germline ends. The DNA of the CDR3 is TGCAGTGCTAGATCTTCCGCTAACTATGGCTACACCTTC. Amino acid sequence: CSARSSANYGYTF.

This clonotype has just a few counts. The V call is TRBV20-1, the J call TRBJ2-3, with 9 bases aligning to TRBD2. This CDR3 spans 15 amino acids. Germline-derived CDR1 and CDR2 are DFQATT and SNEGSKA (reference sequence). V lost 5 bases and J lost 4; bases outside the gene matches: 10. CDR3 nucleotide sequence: TGCAGTGCTCCCATAGCGGGAGTAAATCCAGATACGCAGTATTTT. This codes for CSAPIAGVNPDTQYF.

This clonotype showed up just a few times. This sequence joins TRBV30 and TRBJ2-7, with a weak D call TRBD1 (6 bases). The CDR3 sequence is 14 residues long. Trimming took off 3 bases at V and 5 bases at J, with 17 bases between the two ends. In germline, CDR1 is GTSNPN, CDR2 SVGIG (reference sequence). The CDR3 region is CAWSPSNGGHEQYF. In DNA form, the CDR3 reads TGTGCCTGGAGCCCATCAAATGGGGGCCACGAGCAGTACTTC.

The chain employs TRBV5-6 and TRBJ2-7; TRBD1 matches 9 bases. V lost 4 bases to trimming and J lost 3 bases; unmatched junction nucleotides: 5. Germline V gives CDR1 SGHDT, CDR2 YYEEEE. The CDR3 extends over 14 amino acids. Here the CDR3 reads CASSPGQGHYEQYF. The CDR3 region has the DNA TGTGCCAGCAGCCCGGGACAGGGTCACTACGAGCAGTACTTC.

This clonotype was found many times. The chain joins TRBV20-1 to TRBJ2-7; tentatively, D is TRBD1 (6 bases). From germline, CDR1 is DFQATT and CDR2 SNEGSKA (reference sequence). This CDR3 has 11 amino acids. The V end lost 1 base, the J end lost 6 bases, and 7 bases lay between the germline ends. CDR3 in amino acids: CSARAGVEQYF. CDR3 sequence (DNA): TGCAGTGCTAGAGCAGGGGTCGAGCAGTACTTC.

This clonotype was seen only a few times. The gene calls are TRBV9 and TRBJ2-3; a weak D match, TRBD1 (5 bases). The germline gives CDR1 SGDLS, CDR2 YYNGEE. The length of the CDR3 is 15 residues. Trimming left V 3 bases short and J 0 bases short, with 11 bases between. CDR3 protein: CASSAWGVSTDTQYF. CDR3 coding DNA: TGTGCCAGCAGCGCGTGGGGCGTGAGCACAGATACGCAGTATTTT. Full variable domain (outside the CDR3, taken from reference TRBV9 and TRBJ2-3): DSGVTQTPKHLITATGQRVTLRCSPRSGDLSVYWYQQSLDQGLQFLIQYYNGEERAKGNILERFSAQQFPDLHSELNLSSLELGDSALYFCASSAWGVSTDTQYFGPGTRLTVL.

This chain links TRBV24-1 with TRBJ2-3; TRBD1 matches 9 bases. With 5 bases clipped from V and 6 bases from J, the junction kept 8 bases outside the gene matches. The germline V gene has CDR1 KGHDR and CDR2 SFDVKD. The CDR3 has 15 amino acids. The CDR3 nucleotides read TGTGCCACCAGTGTCCCGGGACAGGGAAGGGATACGCAGTATTTT. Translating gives CATSVPGQGRDTQYF.